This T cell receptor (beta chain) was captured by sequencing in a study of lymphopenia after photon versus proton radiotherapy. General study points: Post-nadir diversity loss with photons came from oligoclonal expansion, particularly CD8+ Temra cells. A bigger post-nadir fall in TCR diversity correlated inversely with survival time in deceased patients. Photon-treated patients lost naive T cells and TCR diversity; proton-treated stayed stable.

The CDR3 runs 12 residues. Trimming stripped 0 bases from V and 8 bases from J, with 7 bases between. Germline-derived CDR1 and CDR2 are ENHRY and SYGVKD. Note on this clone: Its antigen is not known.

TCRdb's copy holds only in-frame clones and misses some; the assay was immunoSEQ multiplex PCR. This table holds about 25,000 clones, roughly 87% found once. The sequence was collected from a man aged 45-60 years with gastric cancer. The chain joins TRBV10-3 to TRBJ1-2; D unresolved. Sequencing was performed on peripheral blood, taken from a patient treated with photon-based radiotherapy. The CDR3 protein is CAISESETGYTF. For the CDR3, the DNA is TGTGCCATCAGTGAGTCAGAAACAGGCTACACCTTC.